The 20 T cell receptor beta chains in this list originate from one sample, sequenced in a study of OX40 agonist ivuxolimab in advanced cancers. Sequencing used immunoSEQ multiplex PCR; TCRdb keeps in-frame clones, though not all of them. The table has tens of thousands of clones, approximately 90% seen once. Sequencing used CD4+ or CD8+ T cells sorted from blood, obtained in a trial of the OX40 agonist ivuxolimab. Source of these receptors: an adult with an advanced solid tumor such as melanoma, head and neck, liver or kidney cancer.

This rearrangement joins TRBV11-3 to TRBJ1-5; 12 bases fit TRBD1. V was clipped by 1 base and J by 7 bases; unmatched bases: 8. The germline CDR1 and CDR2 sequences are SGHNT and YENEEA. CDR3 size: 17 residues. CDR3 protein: CASSLVGQGANGQPQHF. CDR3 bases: TGTGCCAGCAGCTTAGTGGGACAGGGGGCTAACGGGCAGCCCCAGCATTTT.

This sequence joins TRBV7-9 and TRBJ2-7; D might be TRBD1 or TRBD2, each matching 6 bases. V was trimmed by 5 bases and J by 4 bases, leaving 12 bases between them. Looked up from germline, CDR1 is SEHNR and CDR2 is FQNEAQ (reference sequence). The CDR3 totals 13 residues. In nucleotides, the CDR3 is TGTGCCAGCAGCAGCCAGGGGACTTACGAGCAGTACTTC. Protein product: CASSSQGTYEQYF.

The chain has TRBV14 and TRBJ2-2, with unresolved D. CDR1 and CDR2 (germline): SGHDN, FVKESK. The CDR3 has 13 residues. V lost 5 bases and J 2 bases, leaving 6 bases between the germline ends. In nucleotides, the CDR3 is TGTGCCAGCAGCGGCCAAAACACCGGGGAGCTGTTTTTT. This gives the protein CASSGQNTGELFF.

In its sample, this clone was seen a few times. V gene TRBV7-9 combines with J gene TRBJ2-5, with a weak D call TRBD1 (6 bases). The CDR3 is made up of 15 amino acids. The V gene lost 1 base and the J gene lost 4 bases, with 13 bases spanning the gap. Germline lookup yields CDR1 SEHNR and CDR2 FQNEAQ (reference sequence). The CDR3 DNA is TGTGCCAGCAGCTTAGGGGACAATATGAGAGAGACCCAGTACTTC. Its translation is CASSLGDNMRETQYF.

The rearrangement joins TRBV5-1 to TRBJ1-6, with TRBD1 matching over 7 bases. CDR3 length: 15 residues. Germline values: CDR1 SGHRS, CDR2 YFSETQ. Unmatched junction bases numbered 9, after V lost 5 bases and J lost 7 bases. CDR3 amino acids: CASSTNGQENSPLHF. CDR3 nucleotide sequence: TGCGCCAGCAGTACCAACGGACAGGAAAATTCACCCCTCCACTTT.

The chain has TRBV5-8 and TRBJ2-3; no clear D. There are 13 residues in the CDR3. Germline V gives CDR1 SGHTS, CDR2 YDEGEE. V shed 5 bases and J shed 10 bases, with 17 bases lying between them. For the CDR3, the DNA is TGTGCCAGCAGTAAAGACCGCGCGGTCGCGCAGTATTTT. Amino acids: CASSKDRAVAQYF.

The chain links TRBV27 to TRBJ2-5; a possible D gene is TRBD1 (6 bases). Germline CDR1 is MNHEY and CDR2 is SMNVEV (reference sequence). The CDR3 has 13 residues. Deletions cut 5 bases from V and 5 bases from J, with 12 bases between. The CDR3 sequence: CASSITGRETQYF. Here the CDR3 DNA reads TGTGCCAGCAGTATAACAGGGCGGGAGACCCAGTACTTC.

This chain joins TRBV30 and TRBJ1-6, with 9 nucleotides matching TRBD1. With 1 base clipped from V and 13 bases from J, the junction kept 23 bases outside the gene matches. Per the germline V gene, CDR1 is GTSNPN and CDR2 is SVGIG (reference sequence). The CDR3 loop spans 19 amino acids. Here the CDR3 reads CAWSATGTGTMLSLSPLHF. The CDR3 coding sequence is TGTGCCTGGAGTGCAACCGGGACAGGGACTATGTTAAGCCTTTCTCCCCTCCACTTT. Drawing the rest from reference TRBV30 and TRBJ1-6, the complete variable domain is SQTIHQWPATLVQPVGSPLSLECTVEGTSNPNLYWYRQAAGRGLQLLFYSVGIGQISSEVPQNLSASRPQDRQFILSSKKLLLSDSGFYLCAWSATGTGTMLSLSPLHFGNGTRLTVT.

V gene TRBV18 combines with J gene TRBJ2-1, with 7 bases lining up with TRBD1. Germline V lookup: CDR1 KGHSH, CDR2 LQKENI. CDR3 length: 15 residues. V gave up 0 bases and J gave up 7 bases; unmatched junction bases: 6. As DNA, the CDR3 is TGTGCCAGCTCACCACCTGACAGGGAGCGAAATGAGCAGTTCTTC. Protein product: CASSPPDRERNEQFF.

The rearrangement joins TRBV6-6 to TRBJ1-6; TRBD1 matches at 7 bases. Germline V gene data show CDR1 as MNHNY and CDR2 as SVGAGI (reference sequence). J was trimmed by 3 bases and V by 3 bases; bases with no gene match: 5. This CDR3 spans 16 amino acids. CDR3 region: CASSYPQGDYNSPLHF. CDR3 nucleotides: TGTGCCAGCAGTTATCCCCAGGGGGACTATAATTCACCCCTCCACTTT.

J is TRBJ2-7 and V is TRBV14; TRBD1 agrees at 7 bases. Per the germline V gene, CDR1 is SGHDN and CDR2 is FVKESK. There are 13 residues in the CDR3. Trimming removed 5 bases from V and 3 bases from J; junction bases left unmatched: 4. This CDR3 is CASSFQGDYEQYF. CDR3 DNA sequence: TGTGCCAGCAGCTTCCAGGGGGACTACGAGCAGTACTTC.

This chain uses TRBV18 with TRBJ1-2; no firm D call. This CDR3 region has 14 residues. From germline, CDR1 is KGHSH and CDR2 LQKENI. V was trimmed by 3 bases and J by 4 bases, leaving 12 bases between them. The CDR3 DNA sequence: TGTGCCAGCTCACCGTCCGGGATAGGCTATGGCTACACCTTC. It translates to CASSPSGIGYGYTF. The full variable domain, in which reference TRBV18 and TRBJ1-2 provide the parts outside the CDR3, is NAGVMQNPRHLVRRRGQEARLRCSPMKGHSHVYWYRQLPEEGLKFMVYLQKENIIDESGMPKERFSAEFPKEGPSILRIQQVVRGDSAAYFCASSPSGIGYGYTFGSGTRLTVV.

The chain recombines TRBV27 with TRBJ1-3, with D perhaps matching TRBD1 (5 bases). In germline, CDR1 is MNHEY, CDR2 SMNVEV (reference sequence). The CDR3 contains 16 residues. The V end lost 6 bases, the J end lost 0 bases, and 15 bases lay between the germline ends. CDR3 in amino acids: CASSPRTDISGNTIYF. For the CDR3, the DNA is TGTGCCAGCAGCCCCCGAACGGACATCTCTGGAAACACCATATATTTT.

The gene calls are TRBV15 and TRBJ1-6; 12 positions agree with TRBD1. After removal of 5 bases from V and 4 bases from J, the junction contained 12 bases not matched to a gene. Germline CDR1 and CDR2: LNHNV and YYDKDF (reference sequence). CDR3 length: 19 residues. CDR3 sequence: CATSWAGTGGAGYNSPLHF. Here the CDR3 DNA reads TGTGCCACCAGCTGGGCCGGGACAGGGGGCGCGGGGTATAATTCACCCCTCCACTTT.

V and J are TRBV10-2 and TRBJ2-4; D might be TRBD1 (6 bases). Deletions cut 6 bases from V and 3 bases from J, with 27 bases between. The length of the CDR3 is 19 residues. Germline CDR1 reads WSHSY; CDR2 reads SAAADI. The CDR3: CASRDTGRGSQTGKNIQYF. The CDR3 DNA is TGCGCCAGCAGGGATACGGGCAGGGGAAGCCAAACGGGCAAAAACATTCAGTACTTC.

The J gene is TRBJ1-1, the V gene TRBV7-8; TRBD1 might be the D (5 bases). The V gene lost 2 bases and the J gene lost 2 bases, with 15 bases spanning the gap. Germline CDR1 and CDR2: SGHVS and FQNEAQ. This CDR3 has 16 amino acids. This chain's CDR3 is CASSLLPGILNTEAFF. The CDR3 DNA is TGTGCCAGCAGCTTACTGCCAGGGATCCTTAACACTGAAGCTTTCTTT.

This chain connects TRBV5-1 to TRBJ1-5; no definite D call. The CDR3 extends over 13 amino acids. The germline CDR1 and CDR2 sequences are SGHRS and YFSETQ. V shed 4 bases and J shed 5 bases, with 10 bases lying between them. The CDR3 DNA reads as TGCGCCAGCAGCCCGTACAGTGATCAGCCCCAGCATTTT. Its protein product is CASSPYSDQPQHF.

The CDR3 sequence is CASSFSTGGLEKLFF. The CDR3 DNA follows: TGTGCCAGCAGTTTCTCGACAGGGGGCCTTGAGAAACTGTTTTTT. The rearrangement links TRBV28 to TRBJ1-4, with 10 positions matching TRBD1. CDR1 is MDHEN, CDR2 SYDVKM, per germline. The CDR3 extends over 15 amino acids. The V segment lost 3 bases and the J segment 11 bases; nucleotides outside the gene matches: 9.

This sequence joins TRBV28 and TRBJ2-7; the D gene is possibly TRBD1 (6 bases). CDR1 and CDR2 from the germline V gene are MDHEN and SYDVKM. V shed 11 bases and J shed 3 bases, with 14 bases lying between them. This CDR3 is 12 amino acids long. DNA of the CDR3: TGTGCCGCGACAGGTTCGATCTACGAGCAGTACTTC. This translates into CAATGSIYEQYF. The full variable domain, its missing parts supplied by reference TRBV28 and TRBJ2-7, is DVKVTQSSRYLVKRTGEKVFLECVQDMDHENMFWYRQDPGLGLRLIYFSYDVKMKEKGDIPEGYSVSREKKERFSLILESASTNQTSMYLCAATGSIYEQYFGPGTRLTVT.

CDR3: CASSFGAGRGPTNEKLFF. The CDR3 DNA reads as TGTGCCAGCAGTTTTGGGGCAGGGAGAGGGCCAACTAATGAAAAACTGTTTTTT. The genes are TRBV28 and TRBJ1-4, with a tentative D call TRBD1 (5 bases). V lost 3 bases to trimming and J lost 0 bases, with 17 bases between them. The CDR3 has 18 amino acids. The germline gives CDR1 MDHEN, CDR2 SYDVKM.